The 30 T cell receptor beta chains below all came from one sample that was sequenced in a study of cytomegalovirus exposure and HLA in healthy donors (dated by TCRdb to about 2017). Library method: the immunoSEQ multiplex PCR assay. The multiplex PCR relied on a mix of 60 forward primers for TCR Vbeta segments and 13 reverse primers for TCR Jbeta segments. TCRdb retrieved this table from immuneACCESS and kept in-frame rearrangements only. Not all clones are present; in checked studies, unresolved V genes account for under half, and no reason is known for the remainder. The sample table holds 90,000 to 120,000 clones, of which roughly 80% were seen once. The ten largest clones capture around 2.4% of the sample. Specimen: PBMCs. These receptors all stem from a man under 40 in good health and CMV-seronegative.

The chain uses TRBV30 and TRBJ1-3; TRBD1 matches 9 bases. The CDR3 loop spans 16 amino acids. Germline assignment: CDR1 GTSNPN and CDR2 SVGIG (reference sequence). Trimming took 2 bases from V and 3 from J; bases not matched to a gene: 8. CDR3 sequence (DNA): TGTGCCTGGAGTCTAGTCGACAGGGGGATTGGAAACACCATATATTTT. Its protein is CAWSLVDRGIGNTIYF.

This clone was observed once. The chain joins TRBV9 to TRBJ2-1; D perhaps matches TRBD1 (7 bases). The V end was cut by 6 bases, the J end by 8 bases, with 21 bases between. The germline V gene has CDR1 SGDLS and CDR2 YYNGEE. The CDR3 totals 15 residues. The CDR3 DNA sequence: TGTGCCAGCACCCCCCAGCTTGGAGGGGGCGATGAGCAGTTCTTC. Translation gives CASTPQLGGGDEQFF.

This chain uses TRBV6-4 with TRBJ1-6; TRBD1 matches 8 bases. Germline V gives CDR1 MRHNA, CDR2 SNTAGT. V dropped 6 bases and J dropped 7; count of bases not matched to a gene: 8. CDR3 size: 15 residues. The chain's CDR3 is CASRGGTGENSPLHF. CDR3 DNA: TGTGCCAGCAGAGGGGGGACAGGCGAGAATTCACCCCTCCACTTT.

The chain couples TRBV5-4 to TRBJ2-7; TRBD1 aligns across 10 bases. Germline V gives CDR1 SGHNT, CDR2 YYREEE (reference sequence). This CDR3 is built from 15 residues. Trimming at V came to 3 bases and at J to 2 bases, leaving 5 bases not matched to a gene. The CDR3 reads CASSSAGTGAYEQYF. The CDR3 coding sequence is TGTGCCAGCAGCTCCGCCGGGACAGGGGCCTACGAGCAGTACTTC.

The chain is built from TRBV5-4 and TRBJ2-2; 8 bases fit TRBD2. The CDR3 runs 16 residues. V shed 1 base, J shed 3 bases, and the junction held 5 bases outside the gene matches. The V gene's germline CDR1 is SGHNT and CDR2 YYREEE (reference sequence). CDR3 sequence reads: CASSLKREKDTGELFF. The CDR3 bases are TGTGCCAGCAGCTTGAAGCGGGAGAAAGACACCGGGGAGCTGTTTTTT. The whole variable domain, remainder taken from reference TRBV5-4 and TRBJ2-2, is ETGVTQSPTHLIKTRGQQVTLRCSSQSGHNTVSWYQQALGQGPQFIFQYYREEENGRGNFPPRFSGLQFPNYSSELNVNALELDDSALYLCASSLKREKDTGELFFGEGSRLTVL.

This clone has a single count. The genes are TRBV21-1 and TRBJ1-4. TRBV21-1 is listed as a pseudogene. The CDR3 has 15 residues. Written as DNA, the CDR3 is TGTGCCAGCACTGGAGGTGGGAAAACTAATGAAAAACTGTTTTTT. Translated, it gives CASTGGGKTNEKLFF.

V usage is TRBV5-1 and J usage is TRBJ1-1; TRBD1 agrees at 8 bases. The germline CDR1 and CDR2 sequences are SGHRS and YFSETQ. V lost 6 bases, J lost 1 base, and 8 bases stayed unmatched. The CDR3 consists of 15 residues. The chain's CDR3 is CASKIRTGQNTEAFF. Here the CDR3 DNA reads TGCGCCAGCAAGATACGGACAGGGCAGAACACTGAAGCTTTCTTT.

The J gene is TRBJ2-1, the V gene TRBV4-2; TRBD2 matches 14 bases. The CDR3 covers 16 residues. V lost 4 bases to trimming and J lost 4 bases; unmatched junction nucleotides: 3. The V gene's germline CDR1 is LGHNA and CDR2 YNFKEQ. The CDR3 sequence: CASSLGTSGRYNEQFF. As DNA, the CDR3 is TGTGCCAGCAGCCTAGGGACTAGCGGGAGATACAATGAGCAGTTCTTC.

The chain joins TRBV5-1 to TRBJ1-4; 9 nucleotides line up with TRBD1. The germline V gene encodes CDR1 SGHRS and CDR2 YFSETQ. Unmatched junction bases numbered 5, after V lost 0 bases and J lost 11 bases. This CDR3 has 14 amino acids. The CDR3 here is CASSLGQGGPKLFF. The CDR3 DNA is TGCGCCAGCAGCTTGGGACAGGGGGGGCCCAAACTGTTTTTT.

The chain links TRBV5-1 to TRBJ2-5; TRBD1 agrees at 7 bases. This CDR3 contains 13 residues. V shed 4 bases, J shed 2 bases, and the junction held 2 bases outside the gene matches. CDR1 and CDR2 from the germline V gene are SGHRS and YFSETQ. The CDR3 DNA reads TGCGCCAGCAGCGGGACAGTACAAGAGACCCAGTACTTC. Translation: CASSGTVQETQYF.

This clone appeared a few times. The V and J genes are TRBV5-5 and TRBJ1-1; D not resolved. CDR3 length equals 14 residues. Trimming stripped 1 base from V and 0 bases from J, with 7 bases between. Germline values: CDR1 SGHKS, CDR2 YYEKEE (reference sequence). The chain's CDR3 is CASSLNNVNTEAFF. Written as DNA, the CDR3 is TGTGCCAGCAGCTTGAATAATGTGAACACTGAAGCTTTCTTT.

This clone occurred once. The chain couples TRBV28 to TRBJ2-2; 7 nucleotides align to TRBD1. Losses at the gene ends were 7 bases for V and 7 bases for J; bases not matched to a gene: 6. The CDR3 contains 13 residues. Per the germline V gene, CDR1 is MDHEN and CDR2 is SYDVKM. Here the CDR3 reads CASTQGVGGELFF. CDR3 in DNA: TGTGCCAGCACTCAGGGGGTTGGCGGGGAGCTGTTTTTT.

This clone was counted between two and nine times. V usage is TRBV25-1 and J usage is TRBJ2-1; D is perhaps TRBD1 (6 bases). The germline CDR1 and CDR2 sequences are MGHDK and SYGVNS. This CDR3 is 15 amino acids long. V dropped 1 base and J dropped 6 bases, with 13 bases sitting between them. The CDR3 loop reads CASSELQGRGNEQFF. CDR3 in DNA: TGTGCCAGCAGTGAATTACAGGGAAGGGGCAATGAGCAGTTCTTC.

This rearrangement joins TRBV7-8 to TRBJ1-5; 7 nucleotides match TRBD1. CDR3 length: 18 residues. Per germline, CDR1 SGHVS and CDR2 FQNEAQ. V was pared by 2 bases and J by 2 bases, with 12 bases of the junction left unmatched. In DNA form, the CDR3 reads TGTGCCAGCAGCTTACCCACGACAGGGCGTAGGGGCAATCAGCCCCAGCATTTT. Residues: CASSLPTTGRRGNQPQHF.

V usage is TRBV5-1 and J usage is TRBJ1-1, with 11 bases identical to TRBD1. The germline gives CDR1 SGHRS, CDR2 YFSETQ. The CDR3 spans 14 residues. After removal of 5 bases from V and 5 bases from J, the junction contained 5 bases not matched to a gene. DNA of the CDR3: TGCGCCAGCAGTTACGGGACAGGGGGAACTGAAGCTTTCTTT. The encoded protein is CASSYGTGGTEAFF. Based on the CDR3 plus reference TRBV5-1 and TRBJ1-1, the full variable domain is KAGVTQTPRYLIKTRGQQVTLSCSPISGHRSVSWYQQTPGQGLQFLFEYFSETQRNKGNFPGRFSGRQFSNSRSEMNVSTLELGDSALYLCASSYGTGGTEAFFGQGTRLTVV.

This chain connects TRBV25-1 to TRBJ2-7; 9 nucleotides line up with TRBD2. With V trimmed by 1 base and J by 4 bases, 11 bases remained unmatched. The CDR3 is 17 amino acids. The V gene's germline CDR1 is MGHDK and CDR2 SYGVNS. CDR3 in DNA: TGTGCCAGCAGTGAATGGGCTAGCGGGGCCCTGGGGTACGAGCAGTACTTC. Translating gives CASSEWASGALGYEQYF.

V usage is TRBV6-1 and J usage is TRBJ2-1; the D gene is possibly TRBD1 (5 bases). V lost 9 bases and J lost 0, with 15 bases in between. The CDR3 length is 15 residues. In germline, CDR1 is MNHNS, CDR2 SASEGT. In nucleotides, the CDR3 is TGTGCCAGTGAAGAGTGGACAATCTCCTACAATGAGCAGTTCTTC. Translating it yields CASEEWTISYNEQFF.

The genes are TRBV4-2 and TRBJ1-1, with a possible D match to TRBD1 (5 bases). There are 13 residues in the CDR3. Trimming removed 1 base from V and 11 bases from J, with 14 bases in between. Germline CDR1 is LGHNA and CDR2 is YNFKEQ. The CDR3 region has the DNA TGTGCCAGCAGCCAAGGAAGGGGTGTTTGGGCTTTCTTT. Encoded protein: CASSQGRGVWAFF.

The chain couples TRBV2 to TRBJ2-3, with 11 bases lining up with TRBD2. The J segment lost 2 bases and the V segment lost 6 bases, leaving 7 bases of the junction unmatched. From germline, CDR1 is SNHLY and CDR2 FYNNEI. The CDR3 has 16 residues. CDR3 loop: CASRHTSGSTTDTQYF. CDR3 sequence (DNA): TGTGCCAGCAGACACACTAGCGGGAGCACCACAGATACGCAGTATTTT.

This sequence joins TRBV6-1 and TRBJ2-7, with 11 bases matching TRBD1. The CDR3 has 13 residues. The trim removed 9 bases at V and 5 bases at J, leaving 6 bases unmatched. Germline V gene data show CDR1 as MNHNS and CDR2 as SASEGT. DNA for the CDR3: TGTGCCAGTCACAGGACAGGGGGCAACGAGCAGTACTTC. Translating it yields CASHRTGGNEQYF.

The chain joins TRBV7-3 to TRBJ1-1, with no clear D. This CDR3 has 14 amino acids. V lost 5 bases and J 4 bases, leaving 14 bases between the germline ends. CDR1 is SGHTA, CDR2 FQGTGA, per germline. The DNA for the CDR3 is TGTGCCAGCAGCCTCCGAGGCTCTGGCACTGAAGCTTTCTTT. Amino acid sequence: CASSLRGSGTEAFF.

The gene calls are TRBV2 and TRBJ2-7; no clear D. The V gene lost 9 bases and the J gene lost 2 bases, with 11 bases spanning the gap. The CDR3 runs 12 residues. The V gene's germline CDR1 is SNHLY and CDR2 FYNNEI. The CDR3 DNA is TGTGCCAGTGAAGACACCGCCTACGAGCAGTACTTC. Translation gives CASEDTAYEQYF.

J is TRBJ2-2 and V is TRBV9, with 7 bases that match TRBD2. Germline lookup yields CDR1 SGDLS and CDR2 YYNGEE. The CDR3 runs to 13 residues. V dropped 3 bases and J dropped 4; count of bases not matched to a gene: 0. The CDR3 region has the DNA TGTGCCAGCAGCGGGGGGGGCACCGGGGAGCTGTTTTTT. The encoded protein is CASSGGGTGELFF.

This rearrangement joins TRBV2 to TRBJ2-5, with 10 positions matching TRBD1. The CDR3 runs to 15 residues. Germline V gives CDR1 SNHLY, CDR2 FYNNEI. Trimming removed 5 bases from V and 5 bases from J; junction bases left unmatched: 8. This chain's CDR3 is CASSRQGAGVETQYF. The CDR3 DNA reads TGTGCCAGCAGTCGACAGGGGGCGGGAGTTGAGACCCAGTACTTC.

The chain uses TRBV2 and TRBJ1-2; perhaps TRBD1 as D (5 bases). Deletions cut 3 bases from V and 4 bases from J, with 9 bases between. Germline V CDR1 and CDR2: SNHLY, FYNNEI. The CDR3 has 13 residues. The CDR3 region has the DNA TGTGCCAGCAGTGAGGGGGGTTTCTATGGCTACACCTTC. Its translation: CASSEGGFYGYTF.

J is TRBJ2-3 and V is TRBV7-2; TRBD1 might be the D (6 bases). Germline V CDR1 and CDR2: SGHTA, FQGNSA. The CDR3 extends over 16 amino acids. The V end was cut by 5 bases, the J end by 0 bases, with 15 bases between. The CDR3 coding sequence is TGTGCCAGCAGCCATCAAGGACAGCTAAGCACAGATACGCAGTATTTT. Translating gives CASSHQGQLSTDTQYF. Full variable domain (rest looked up from reference TRBV7-2 and TRBJ2-3): GAGVSQSPSNKVTEKGKDVELRCDPISGHTALYWYRQSLGQGLEFLIYFQGNSAPDKSGLPSDRFSAERTGGSVSTLTIQRTQQEDSAVYLCASSHQGQLSTDTQYFGPGTRLTVL.

The rearrangement links TRBV6-6 to TRBJ1-6, with TRBD1 identical over 8 bases. Germline CDR1 reads MNHNY; CDR2 reads SVGAGI (reference sequence). The CDR3 has 16 amino acids. J lost 9 bases, V lost 6 bases, and 13 bases had no gene match. CDR3 in amino acids: CASSLDGQGLSSPLHF. The CDR3 region has the DNA TGTGCCAGCAGCCTCGATGGACAGGGCCTAAGTTCACCCCTCCACTTT.

The chain recombines TRBV7-2 with TRBJ2-4; 7 bases align to TRBD1. J gave up 1 base and V 4 bases, and 1 base lay outside the gene matches. From germline, CDR1 is SGHTA and CDR2 FQGNSA. The CDR3 runs 14 residues. The CDR3 region has the DNA TGTGCCAGCAGCTCGACAGGGGCCAAAAACATTCAGTACTTC. It translates to CASSSTGAKNIQYF.

The DNA for the CDR3 is TGTGCCAGTAGGGACAGGAACACTGAAGCTTTCTTT. Translation gives CASRDRNTEAFF. J is TRBJ1-1 and V is TRBV19; D may be TRBD1 (6 bases). V shed 6 bases and J shed 1 base, with 6 bases lying between them. The CDR3 has 12 residues. Germline-derived CDR1 and CDR2 are LNHDA and SQIVND (reference sequence).

The V gene is TRBV27, the J gene TRBJ2-7; 12 nucleotides match TRBD2. Looked up from germline, CDR1 is MNHEY and CDR2 is SMNVEV (reference sequence). CDR3 length: 14 residues. Germline trimming cut 7 bases from V and 7 bases from J; bases unmatched to any gene: 8. The CDR3 DNA is TGTGCCAGCAAACCGGGACTAGCGGGTGAAGAGCAGTACTTC. Amino acid sequence: CASKPGLAGEEQYF.